This T cell receptor beta chain derives from a study of T cells in localized non-small cell lung cancer. Sequenced by immunoSEQ multiplex PCR; TCRdb stores in-frame clones only, minus some. The top ten hold 15% to 20% of the sample, which has some 50,000 clones, 80% to 85% seen once. Comment on this clone: The antigen is undetermined.

General study findings and limits: Compared with tumor, uninvolved adjacent lung displayed greater T cell clonality, ranking highest overall. The appearance of a median roughly 53 of the top 100 tumor clones was seen in adjacent lung.

CDR3 length: 15 amino acids. Deletions cut 0 bases from V and 5 bases from J, with 14 bases between. CDR1 is LNHDA and CDR2 is SQIVND in the germline V gene (reference sequence). This chain connects TRBV19 to TRBJ2-7; D is perhaps TRBD1 or TRBD2 (5 bases each). Sample: peripheral blood mononuclear cells, taken before any cancer treatment. This clonotype originated in a man between 40 and 69 years old with stage III lung adenocarcinoma. CDR3 sequence reads: CASSIDQGRGHEQYF. DNA for the CDR3: TGTGCCAGTAGTATAGACCAGGGACGTGGTCACGAGCAGTACTTC.